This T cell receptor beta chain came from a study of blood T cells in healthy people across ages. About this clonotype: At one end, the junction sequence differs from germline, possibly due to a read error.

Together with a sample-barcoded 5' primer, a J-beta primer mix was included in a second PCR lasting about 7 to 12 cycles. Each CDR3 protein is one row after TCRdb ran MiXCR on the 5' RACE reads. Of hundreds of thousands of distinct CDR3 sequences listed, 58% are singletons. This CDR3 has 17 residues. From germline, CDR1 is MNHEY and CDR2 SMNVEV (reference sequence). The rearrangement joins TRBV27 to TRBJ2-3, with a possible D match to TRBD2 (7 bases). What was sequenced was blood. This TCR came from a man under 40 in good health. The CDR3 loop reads CANSTPRELGGTDTQYF. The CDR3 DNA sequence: TGTGCCAACAGTACTCCGCGGGAGTTAGGGGGTACAGATACGCAGTATTTT.